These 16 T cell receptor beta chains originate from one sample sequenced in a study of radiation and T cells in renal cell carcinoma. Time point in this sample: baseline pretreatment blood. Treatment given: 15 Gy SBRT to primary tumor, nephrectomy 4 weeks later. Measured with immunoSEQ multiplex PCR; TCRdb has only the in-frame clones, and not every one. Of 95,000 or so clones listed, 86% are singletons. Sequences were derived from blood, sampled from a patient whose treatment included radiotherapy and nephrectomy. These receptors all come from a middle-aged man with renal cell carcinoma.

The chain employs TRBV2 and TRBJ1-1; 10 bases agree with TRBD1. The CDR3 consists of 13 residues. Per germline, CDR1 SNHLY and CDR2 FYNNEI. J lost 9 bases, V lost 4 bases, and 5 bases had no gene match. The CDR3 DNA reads TGTGCCAGCAGTGTGGACAGGGGGGGGAAAGCTTTCTTT. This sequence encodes CASSVDRGGKAFF.

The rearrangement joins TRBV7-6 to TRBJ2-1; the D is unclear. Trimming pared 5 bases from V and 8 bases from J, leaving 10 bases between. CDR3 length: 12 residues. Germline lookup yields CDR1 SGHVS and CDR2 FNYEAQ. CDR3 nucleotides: TGTGCCAGCAGCCAGGACCTTGATGAGCAGTTCTTC. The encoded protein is CASSQDLDEQFF.

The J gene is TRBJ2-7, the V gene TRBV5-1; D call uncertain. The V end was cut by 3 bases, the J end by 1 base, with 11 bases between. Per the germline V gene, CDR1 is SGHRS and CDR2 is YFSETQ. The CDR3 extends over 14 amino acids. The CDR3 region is CASSSLSVSYEQYF. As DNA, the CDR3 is TGCGCCAGCAGCTCGTTATCCGTTTCCTACGAGCAGTACTTC.

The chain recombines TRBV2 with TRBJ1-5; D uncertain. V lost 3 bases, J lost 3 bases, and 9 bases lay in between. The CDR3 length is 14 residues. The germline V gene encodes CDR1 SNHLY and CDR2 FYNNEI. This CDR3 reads CASSDRLVNQPQHF. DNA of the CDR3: TGTGCCAGCAGTGACAGGTTGGTCAATCAGCCCCAGCATTTT.

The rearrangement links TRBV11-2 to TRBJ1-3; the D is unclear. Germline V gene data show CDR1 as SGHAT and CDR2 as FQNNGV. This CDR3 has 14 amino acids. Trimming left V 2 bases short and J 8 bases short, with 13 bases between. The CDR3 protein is CASSLSSLGHTIYF. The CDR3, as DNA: TGTGCCAGCAGCTTATCCTCCCTTGGGCACACCATATATTTT.

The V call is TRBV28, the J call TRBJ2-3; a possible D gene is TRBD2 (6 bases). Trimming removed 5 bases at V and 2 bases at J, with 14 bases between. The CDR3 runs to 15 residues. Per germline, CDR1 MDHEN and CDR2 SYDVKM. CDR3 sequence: CASSTSGLYTDTQYF. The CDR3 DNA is TGTGCCAGCAGTACATCGGGACTTTACACAGATACGCAGTATTTT.

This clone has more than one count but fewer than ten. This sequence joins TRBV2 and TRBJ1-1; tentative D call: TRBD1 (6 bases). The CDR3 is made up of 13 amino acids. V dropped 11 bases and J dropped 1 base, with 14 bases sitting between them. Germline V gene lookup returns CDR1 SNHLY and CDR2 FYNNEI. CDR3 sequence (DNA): TGTGCCGGACAGATCGAGGGGAACACTGAAGCTTTCTTT. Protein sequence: CAGQIEGNTEAFF.

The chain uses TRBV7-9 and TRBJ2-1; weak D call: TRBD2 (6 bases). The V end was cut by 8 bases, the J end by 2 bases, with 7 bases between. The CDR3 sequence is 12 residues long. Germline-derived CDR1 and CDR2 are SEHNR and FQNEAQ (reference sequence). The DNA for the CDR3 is TGTGCCAGCGGGGGGACCTACAATGAGCAGTTCTTC. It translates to CASGGTYNEQFF. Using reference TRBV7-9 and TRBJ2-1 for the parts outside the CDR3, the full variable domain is DTGVSQNPRHKITKRGQNVTFRCDPISEHNRLYWYRQTLGQGPEFLTYFQNEAQLEKSRLLSDRFSAERPKGSFSTLEIQRTEQGDSAMYLCASGGTYNEQFFGPGTRLTVL.

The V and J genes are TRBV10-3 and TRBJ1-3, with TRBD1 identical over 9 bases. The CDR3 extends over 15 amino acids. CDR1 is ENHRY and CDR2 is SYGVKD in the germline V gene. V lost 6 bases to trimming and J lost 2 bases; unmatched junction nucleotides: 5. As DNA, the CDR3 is TGTGCCATCAGCAGGGACAGGGTAGCTGGAAACACCATATATTTT. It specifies CAISRDRVAGNTIYF.

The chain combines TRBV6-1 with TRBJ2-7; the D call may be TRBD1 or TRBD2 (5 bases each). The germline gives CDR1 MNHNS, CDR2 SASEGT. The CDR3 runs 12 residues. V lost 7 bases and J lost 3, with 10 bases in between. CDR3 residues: CASTQDFYEQYF. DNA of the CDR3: TGTGCCAGCACACAGGACTTCTACGAGCAGTACTTC.

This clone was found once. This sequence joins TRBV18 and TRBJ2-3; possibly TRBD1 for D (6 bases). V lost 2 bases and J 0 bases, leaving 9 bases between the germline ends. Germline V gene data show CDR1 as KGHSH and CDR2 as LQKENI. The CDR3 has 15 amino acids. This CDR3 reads CASSPGQISTDTQYF. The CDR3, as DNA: TGTGCCAGCTCACCAGGACAGATTAGCACAGATACGCAGTATTTT.

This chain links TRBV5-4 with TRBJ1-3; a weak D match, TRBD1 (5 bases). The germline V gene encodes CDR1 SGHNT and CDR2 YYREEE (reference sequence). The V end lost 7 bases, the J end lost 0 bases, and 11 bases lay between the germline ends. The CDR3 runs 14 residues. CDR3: CASRRGLSGNTIYF. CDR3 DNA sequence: TGTGCCAGCCGAAGGGGTCTCTCTGGAAACACCATATATTTT.

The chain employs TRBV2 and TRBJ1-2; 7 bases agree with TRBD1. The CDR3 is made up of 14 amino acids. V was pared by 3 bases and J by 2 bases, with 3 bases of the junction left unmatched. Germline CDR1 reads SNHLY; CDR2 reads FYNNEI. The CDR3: CASSDQGGNYGYTF. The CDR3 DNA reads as TGTGCCAGCAGTGATCAGGGGGGCAACTATGGCTACACCTTC.

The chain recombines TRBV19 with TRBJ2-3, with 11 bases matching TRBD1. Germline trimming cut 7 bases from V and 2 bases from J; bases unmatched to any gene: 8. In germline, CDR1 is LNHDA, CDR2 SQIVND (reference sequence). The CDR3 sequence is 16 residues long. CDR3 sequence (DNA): TGTGCCAGTAATCCGGGACAGGGGGGATACACAGATACGCAGTATTTT. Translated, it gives CASNPGQGGYTDTQYF. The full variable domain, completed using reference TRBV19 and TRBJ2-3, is DGGITQSPKYLFRKEGQNVTLSCEQNLNHDAMYWYRQDPGQGLRLIYYSQIVNDFQKGDIAEGYSVSREKKESFPLTVTSAQKNPTAFYLCASNPGQGGYTDTQYFGPGTRLTVL.

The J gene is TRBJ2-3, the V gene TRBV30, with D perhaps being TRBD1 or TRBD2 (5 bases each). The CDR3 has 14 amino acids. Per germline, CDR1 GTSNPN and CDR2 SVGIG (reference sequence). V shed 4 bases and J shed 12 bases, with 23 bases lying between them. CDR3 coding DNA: TGTGCCTGGATGTGGGGGATGGACCCCCAAACCCAGTATTTT. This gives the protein CAWMWGMDPQTQYF.

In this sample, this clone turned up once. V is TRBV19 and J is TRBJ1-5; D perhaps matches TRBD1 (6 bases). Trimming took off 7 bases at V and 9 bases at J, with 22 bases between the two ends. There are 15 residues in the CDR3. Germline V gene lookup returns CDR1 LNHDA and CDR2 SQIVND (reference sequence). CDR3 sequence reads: CASKLGQQSGRPQHF. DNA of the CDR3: TGTGCCAGTAAGTTAGGACAGCAATCGGGTCGGCCCCAGCATTTT.